These T cell receptor beta chains were read from a single sample in a study of CD8+CD57+ T cells in acquired aplastic anemia. TCRdb re-derived calls from the reads in MiXCR, one entry per CDR3 protein. The sample shows approximately 190,000 distinct CDR3 sequences, roughly half of them seen only once. The sequenced sample consisted of sorted CD4+, CD8+, or CD8+CD57+ T cells (not recorded which) from PBMCs. The source is a human donor with aplastic anemia. CDR3s include the opening cysteine and the closing phenylalanine or tryptophan. Fields, in order: J gene, V gene, D gene, clone size, CDR3 protein, CDR3 DNA. D genes are given only for firm matches. Part of the rows lack a size; the others show once, few, many or a class for expanded clones.

J gene: TRBJ2-6
V gene: TRBV29-1
D gene: -
clone size: -
CDR3 protein: CSVAASRGGSGANVLTF
CDR3 DNA: TGCAGCGTTGCCGCTTCCAGGGGAGGGTCTGGGGCCAACGTCCTGACTTTC

J gene: TRBJ2-2
V gene: TRBV29-1
D gene: -
clone size: -
CDR3 protein: CSQLGRGSRRGELFF
CDR3 DNA: TGCAGCCAATTGGGGCGGGGCTCACGACGCGGGGAGCTGTTTTTT

J gene: TRBJ2-1
V gene: TRBV20-1
D gene: TRBD2
clone size: -
CDR3 protein: CSARDNRGGRYNEQFF
CDR3 DNA: TGCAGTGCTAGAGATAACCGGGGGGGTCGGTACAATGAGCAGTTCTTC

J gene: TRBJ2-2
V gene: TRBV5-1
D gene: TRBD2
clone size: many
CDR3 protein: CASSLTSGATGELFF
CDR3 DNA: TGCGCCAGCAGCTTGACTAGCGGGGCCACCGGGGAGCTGTTTTTT

J gene: TRBJ2-1
V gene: TRBV11-2
D gene: TRBD2
clone size: -
CDR3 protein: CASSLDSGGANEQFF
CDR3 DNA: TGTGCCAGCAGCTTGGATAGCGGGGGGGCCAATGAGCAGTTCTTC

J gene: TRBJ1-2
V gene: TRBV10-2
D gene: -
clone size: few
CDR3 protein: CASSEMGVPFYGYTF
CDR3 DNA: TGCGCCAGCAGTGAGATGGGGGTCCCCTTTTATGGCTACACCTTC

J gene: TRBJ2-7
V gene: TRBV14
D gene: TRBD2
clone size: -
CDR3 protein: CASSLLGGGAYEQYF
CDR3 DNA: TGTGCCAGCAGCCTTCTTGGCGGGGGGGCCTACGAGCAGTACTTC

J gene: TRBJ2-1
V gene: TRBV19
D gene: TRBD1
clone size: -
CDR3 protein: CASSIKDRVPGSYNEQFF
CDR3 DNA: TGTGCCAGTAGTATTAAGGACAGGGTACCCGGCTCCTACAATGAGCAGTTCTTC

J gene: TRBJ2-3
V gene: TRBV7-9
D gene: -
clone size: -
CDR3 protein: CASMRGSTDTQYF
CDR3 DNA: TGTGCCAGCATGAGGGGAAGCACAGATACGCAGTATTTT

J gene: TRBJ1-5
V gene: TRBV6-4
D gene: -
clone size: -
CDR3 protein: CAISEKRLTQHF
CDR3 DNA: TGTGCCATCAGTGAGAAAAGGTTGACACAGCATTTT